The next 6 T cell receptor beta chains were all read from a single sample in a study of T cells in Graves' hyperthyroidism and ophthalmopathy. RNA transcripts were the template for amplifying TCR beta CDR3 regions. An initial round of RT-PCR targeting the TCR CDR3 relied on the HTBI primer set. TCRdb used MiXCR to reprocess the multiplex PCR reads, holding one entry per CDR3 protein. This table has some 500,000 distinct CDR3 sequences, around 22% appearing once. The sample taken for sequencing was blood. The receptors derive from a woman aged 25 to 39 with Graves' ophthalmopathy.

This chain joins TRBV6-5 and TRBJ1-5; D remains ambiguous. Germline V gene sequence: CDR1 MNHEY, CDR2 SVGAGI. V lost 0 bases and J lost 9, with 15 bases in between. The CDR3 is 15 amino acids. CDR3 sequence reads: CASSYSDGLKGPQHF. CDR3 nucleotide sequence: TGTGCCAGCAGTTACTCGGATGGGCTAAAGGGGCCCCAGCATTTT.

The chain links TRBV11-2 to TRBJ1-3; no reliable D call. Germline CDR1 SGHAT, CDR2 FQNNGV. V was clipped by 0 bases and J by 0 bases, with 9 bases between them. The CDR3 length is 16 residues. The CDR3 nucleotides are TGTGCCAGCAGCTTAGAAGCCGGAAGCTCTGGAAACACCATATATTTT. Protein sequence: CASSLEAGSSGNTIYF. The full variable domain, completed using reference TRBV11-2 and TRBJ1-3, is EAGVAQSPRYKIIEKRQSVAFWCNPISGHATLYWYQQILGQGPKLLIQFQNNGVVDDSQLPKDRFSAERLKGVDSTLKIQPAKLEDSAVYLCASSLEAGSSGNTIYFGEGSWLTVV.

This clonotype was seen ten or more times. The rearrangement links TRBV12-3 or TRBV12-4 to TRBJ1-1; D possibly corresponds to TRBD1 (5 bases). With 6 bases removed from V and 4 bases from J, the gap between germline ends came to 12 bases. CDR3 size: 13 residues. The DNA for the CDR3 is TGTGCCAGCAGGTCCACAGGCGGCACTGAAGCTTTCTTT. Protein product: CASRSTGGTEAFF.

As to this clonotype: A read error may be the cause here, since a much bigger clone is one base away. V is TRBV11-2 and J is TRBJ1-1, with D unclear. Germline loops: CDR1 SGHAT, CDR2 FQNNGV. The CDR3 runs 16 residues. The CDR3 nucleotides are TGTGCCAGCAGCTTAGTGGCGGGATCACCGAACACTGAAGCTTGCTTT. This codes for CASSLVAGSPNTEACF. The full variable domain, rest sourced from reference TRBV11-2 and TRBJ1-1, is EAGVAQSPRYKIIEKRQSVAFWCNPISGHATLYWYQQILGQGPKLLIQFQNNGVVDDSQLPKDRFSAERLKGVDSTLKIQPAKLEDSAVYLCASSLVAGSPNTEACFGQGTRLTVV.

The chain combines TRBV2 with TRBJ2-5; 9 positions match TRBD2. The CDR3 runs 16 residues. Germline CDR1 reads SNHLY; CDR2 reads FYNNEI. The V and J ends lost 6 bases and 1 base, in that order; junction bases with no gene match: 9. CDR3 sequence: CASRAVAGDLQETQYF. CDR3 nucleotides: TGTGCCAGCAGGGCCGTAGCGGGAGACCTCCAAGAGACCCAGTACTTC.

The chain has TRBV20-1 and TRBJ2-5, with D unresolved. V lost 0 bases, J lost 2 bases, and 13 bases lay in between. The CDR3 covers 15 residues. CDR1 is DFQATT and CDR2 is SNEGSKA in the germline V gene (reference sequence). As DNA, the CDR3 is TGCAGTGCTAGAGATCTGAGGAGAATACAAGAGACCCAGTACTTC. Protein: CSARDLRRIQETQYF.